This paragraph covers one TCR beta chain sequence. This record comes from a study of T cell responses to AZD1222 COVID-19 vaccine. Profiling relied on immunoSEQ multiplex PCR, and the TCRdb table lists in-frame clones only, not all of them. This table has 75,000 to 95,000 clones, 85% appearing once. Germline loops: CDR1 MNHEY, CDR2 SMNVEV (reference sequence). This CDR3 comprises 15 residues. V gave up 5 bases and J gave up 6 bases; unmatched junction bases: 5. The specimen was peripheral blood, collected 28 days after the second AZD1222 dose. The clonotype was recovered from an adult who received the AZD1222 COVID-19 vaccine. V and J are TRBV27 and TRBJ2-5; 14 nucleotides match TRBD2. As DNA, the CDR3 is TGTGCCAGCAGTACCGGGACTAGCGGGAGACAGACCCAGTACTTC. Protein product: CASSTGTSGRQTQYF.